This TCR beta chain was identified in a study of blood T cell repertoires in COVID-19. Overall study context: PBMCs, B-cell-depleted T cells, or T cells were the source of the cDNA or gDNA that made up the material.

V was clipped by 3 bases and J by 2 bases; unmatched bases: 6. The CDR3 extends over 15 amino acids. From germline, CDR1 is MNHEY and CDR2 SMNVEV (reference sequence). Produced via immunoSEQ multiplex PCR; TCRdb's table is partial and in-frame only. The sample lists roughly 250,000 clones; about 86% were seen once. The V gene is TRBV27, the J gene TRBJ2-5; 7 positions agree with TRBD1. This TCR was sampled from a woman aged 55-70 years with active or convalescent COVID-19. Source material: peripheral blood. CDR3 in amino acids: CASSFRGDRQETQYF. The DNA for the CDR3 is TGTGCCAGCAGTTTCCGAGGGGACAGACAAGAGACCCAGTACTTC.